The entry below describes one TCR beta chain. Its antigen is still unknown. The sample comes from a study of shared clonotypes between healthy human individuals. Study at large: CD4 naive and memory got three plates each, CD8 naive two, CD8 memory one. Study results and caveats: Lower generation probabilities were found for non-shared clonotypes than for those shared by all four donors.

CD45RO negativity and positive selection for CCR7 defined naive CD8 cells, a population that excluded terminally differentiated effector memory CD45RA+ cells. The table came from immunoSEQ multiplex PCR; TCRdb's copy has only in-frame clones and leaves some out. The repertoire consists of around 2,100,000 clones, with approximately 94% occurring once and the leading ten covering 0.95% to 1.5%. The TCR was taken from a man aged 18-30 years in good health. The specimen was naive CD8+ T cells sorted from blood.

As DNA, the CDR3 is TGTGCCAGCAGTCGGATTGGAGGAGGACAGCCCCAGCATTTT. It encodes CASSRIGGGQPQHF. J is TRBJ1-5 and V is TRBV6-6; no clear D gene. The germline gives CDR1 MNHNY, CDR2 SVGAGI (reference sequence). This CDR3 has 14 amino acids. Trimming stripped 5 bases from V and 7 bases from J, with 15 bases between.